This note documents a single TCR beta chain sequence. Its antigen remains unidentified. Researchers sorted about 320,000 cells of each CD8+ T cell subset in triplicate. A CD45RO-CCR7+CD27+CD95- profile was what naive CD8+ T cells displayed. The data were taken from a study of CXCR3-negative and CXCR3-positive naive CD8 T cells. Notes on the study in general: Memory CD8+ T cell repertoires were far less diverse than both naive subsets. Memory cells differed in TRBV-TRBJ usage, but naive CXCR3-negative and CXCR3-positive cells had similar usage.

The authors made the TRB cDNA libraries by 5' RACE using UMI labels. TCRdb reprocessed the 5' RACE reads, keeping one entry per CDR3 protein, no DNA. The listing contains over 70,000 distinct CDR3 sequences. The TCR was taken from a human donor in good health. Some clones in this sample may be carry-over from other donors' samples. The sample comprised naive CXCR3- CD8+ T cells from blood. Subset meaning: CD45RO-CCR7+CD27+CD95- naive CD8+ T cells lacking CXCR3 (TNR3-).

CDR3 protein: CASSQDLAGSEQYF. V and J are TRBV3-1 and TRBJ2-7; TCRdb calls TRBD2, which cannot be checked without DNA. The CDR3 is 14 residues long. In germline, CDR1 is LGHDT, CDR2 YNNKEL (reference sequence).